Each of the 18 T cell receptor beta chains below was sequenced from the same sample in a study of technical replicates of blood from several donors. Here immunoSEQ multiplex PCR was the method, and the copy in TCRdb shows in-frame clones only, minus some. The sample holds over 80,000 clones, around 96% seen once. Sequencing input: T cells isolated from PBMCs. The receptors originated from a human donor in good health.

The J gene is TRBJ2-1, the V gene TRBV6-4; 10 bases are shared with TRBD1. V was pared by 6 bases and J by 8 bases, with 7 bases of the junction left unmatched. Germline CDR1 reads MRHNA; CDR2 reads SNTAGT. This CDR3 spans 14 amino acids. CDR3 region: CASSRDRGIDEQFF. The CDR3 DNA is TGTGCCAGCAGCAGGGACAGGGGAATCGATGAGCAGTTCTTC.

The chain couples TRBV7-9 to TRBJ1-1; the D is unclear. Germline assignment: CDR1 SEHNR and CDR2 FQNEAQ (reference sequence). Trimming removed 4 bases at V and 10 bases at J, with 10 bases between. There are 11 residues in the CDR3. The DNA of the CDR3 is TGTGCCAGCAGCTCGTCCGGAGGAGCTTTCTTT. Protein sequence: CASSSSGGAFF.

The count of this clone is one. CDR3 sequence (DNA): TGTGCCAGTAGTATGGCGGGGCCCAAAGAAATCAGGATCAAGCAGTACTTC. Translation: CASSMAGPKEIRIKQYF. This chain uses TRBV19 with TRBJ2-7; D is perhaps TRBD2 (6 bases). With 3 bases removed from V and 8 bases from J, the gap between germline ends came to 26 bases. Germline V gene sequence: CDR1 LNHDA, CDR2 SQIVND (reference sequence). This CDR3 region has 17 residues.

The genes are TRBV13 and TRBJ2-3; 12 nucleotides match TRBD2. The CDR3 runs to 18 residues. The germline V gene has CDR1 PRHDT and CDR2 FYEKMQ (reference sequence). J was trimmed by 4 bases and V by 7 bases; bases with no gene match: 15. This chain's CDR3 is CASIISSGREGNPDTQYF. CDR3 DNA sequence: TGTGCCAGCATCATCTCTAGCGGGAGGGAGGGAAATCCAGATACGCAGTATTTT.

In its sample, this clone was seen once. The CDR3 sequence is CASSSGTGMYEQYF. The CDR3 DNA reads as TGTGCCAGCAGTTCCGGGACAGGGATGTACGAGCAGTACTTC. J is TRBJ2-7 and V is TRBV11-2; 9 nucleotides match TRBD1. Germline CDR1 reads SGHAT; CDR2 reads FQNNGV. V gave up 6 bases and J gave up 4 bases; unmatched junction bases: 7. The CDR3 is made up of 14 amino acids.

V gene TRBV7-2 combines with J gene TRBJ1-1, with 7 bases lining up with TRBD1. CDR1 is SGHTA and CDR2 is FQGNSA in the germline V gene. The V gene end was trimmed by 5 bases and the J gene end by 2 bases; junction bases not matched to a gene: 14. The CDR3 sequence is 17 residues long. Here the CDR3 DNA reads TGTGCCAGCAGCGTAGGGAGGGGGCGAACCCTAAACACTGAAGCTTTCTTT. It is translated as CASSVGRGRTLNTEAFF.

The chain employs TRBV7-3 and TRBJ1-5; D gene unclear. Germline V gives CDR1 SGHTA, CDR2 FQGTGA. The CDR3 runs 13 residues. V lost 2 bases and J lost 6, with 8 bases in between. CDR3 nucleotide sequence: TGTGCCAGCAGCTTATACCCGGGTCAGCCCCAGCATTTT. As protein: CASSLYPGQPQHF.

J is TRBJ1-2 and V is TRBV15; D is unclear. The CDR3 is 13 residues long. Trimming took off 3 bases at V and 2 bases at J, with 7 bases between the two ends. Germline V gene data show CDR1 as LNHNV and CDR2 as YYDKDF (reference sequence). CDR3 loop: CATSSATNYGYTF. The CDR3 coding sequence is TGTGCCACCAGCAGCGCGACAAACTATGGCTACACCTTC.

The V gene is TRBV6-5, the J gene TRBJ2-5; 7 positions match TRBD1. This CDR3 is built from 13 residues. V lost 5 bases to trimming and J lost 5 bases; unmatched junction nucleotides: 5. Germline V CDR1 and CDR2: MNHEY, SVGAGI. CDR3 bases: TGTGCCAGCAGTCCCGACAGGGTCGAGACCCAGTACTTC. As protein: CASSPDRVETQYF.

The V gene is TRBV6-5, the J gene TRBJ1-2, with 10 positions matching TRBD1. Germline CDR1 and CDR2: MNHEY and SVGAGI. The CDR3 totals 14 residues. V shed 7 bases and J 8 bases; nucleotides not matched to a gene: 10. The CDR3: CASTKGQGTLGYTF. The CDR3 DNA reads TGTGCCAGCACCAAGGGACAGGGGACCTTGGGCTACACCTTC.

V and J are TRBV27 and TRBJ2-2; no firm D call. Germline V gene data show CDR1 as MNHEY and CDR2 as SMNVEV (reference sequence). The CDR3 length is 16 residues. The germline V and J ends were trimmed by 0 bases and 5 bases, with 13 bases remaining between them. CDR3 region: CASSLSMREMTGELFF. CDR3 DNA sequence: TGTGCCAGCAGTTTATCGATGAGAGAGATGACCGGGGAGCTGTTTTTT.

The chain combines TRBV12-5 with TRBJ2-3; 7 bases are shared with TRBD2. The CDR3 contains 17 residues. Germline CDR1 is LGHNT and CDR2 is FRNRAP. J gave up 3 bases and V 1 base, and 10 bases lay outside the gene matches. The CDR3, as DNA: TGTGCTAGTGGTTTGGGGTCTCTTGGGGGGGATACAGATACGCAGTATTTT. It translates to CASGLGSLGGDTDTQYF.

The chain has TRBV2 and TRBJ1-3; D gene unclear. V lost 7 bases and J lost 0, with 10 bases in between. The CDR3 covers 14 residues. Germline-derived CDR1 and CDR2 are SNHLY and FYNNEI. The CDR3 protein is CASIRESSGNTIYF. The CDR3 coding sequence is TGTGCCAGCATTCGCGAAAGCTCTGGAAACACCATATATTTT.

The chain links TRBV5-1 to TRBJ2-7; TRBD2 matches 11 bases. V shed 2 bases and J 3 bases; nucleotides not matched to a gene: 4. This CDR3 comprises 15 residues. In germline, CDR1 is SGHRS, CDR2 YFSETQ. The CDR3 loop is CASSLRTSGLYEQYF. The CDR3 DNA is TGCGCCAGCAGCTTAAGGACTAGCGGGCTCTACGAGCAGTACTTC.

This clone has a single count. The chain carries TRBV6-5 and TRBJ2-5; TRBD1 aligns across 10 bases. Gene TRBJ2-7 matches the end of the DNA better, so the J call may be wrong. There are 14 residues in the CDR3. Germline CDR1 and CDR2: MNHEY and SVGAGI. CDR3 region: CASSYGTGAAEQYF. Here the CDR3 DNA reads TGTGCCAGCAGTTACGGGACAGGGGCAGCCGAGCAGTACTTC.

The V gene is TRBV7-9, the J gene TRBJ2-7, with no clear D. V lost 4 bases and J lost 2, with 21 bases in between. This CDR3 region has 17 residues. Germline V CDR1 and CDR2: SEHNR, FQNEAQ (reference sequence). CDR3 sequence (DNA): TGTGCCAGCAGCTCACTACCTAGAGTTGAGTATACCTACGAGCAGTACTTC. Translating it yields CASSSLPRVEYTYEQYF.

The chain recombines TRBV19 with TRBJ2-1; 13 positions match TRBD2. The CDR3 consists of 18 residues. Germline assignment: CDR1 LNHDA and CDR2 SQIVND (reference sequence). The V segment lost 3 bases and the J segment 5 bases; nucleotides outside the gene matches: 10. In nucleotides, the CDR3 is TGTGCCAGTAGTATGGGGGGGCAGGGACTAGCGGGAAACAATGAGCAGTTCTTC. Translating it yields CASSMGGQGLAGNNEQFF.

The rearrangement joins TRBV19 to TRBJ1-5; the D is unclear. V lost 4 bases, J lost 0 bases, and 13 bases lay in between. This CDR3 region has 16 residues. The germline V gene encodes CDR1 LNHDA and CDR2 SQIVND (reference sequence). CDR3 in DNA: TGTGCCAGTAGTAAACCCCCACTTTATAGCAATCAGCCCCAGCATTTT. This codes for CASSKPPLYSNQPQHF. Full variable domain (remainder filled in from reference TRBV19 and TRBJ1-5): DGGITQSPKYLFRKEGQNVTLSCEQNLNHDAMYWYRQDPGQGLRLIYYSQIVNDFQKGDIAEGYSVSREKKESFPLTVTSAQKNPTAFYLCASSKPPLYSNQPQHFGDGTRLSIL.